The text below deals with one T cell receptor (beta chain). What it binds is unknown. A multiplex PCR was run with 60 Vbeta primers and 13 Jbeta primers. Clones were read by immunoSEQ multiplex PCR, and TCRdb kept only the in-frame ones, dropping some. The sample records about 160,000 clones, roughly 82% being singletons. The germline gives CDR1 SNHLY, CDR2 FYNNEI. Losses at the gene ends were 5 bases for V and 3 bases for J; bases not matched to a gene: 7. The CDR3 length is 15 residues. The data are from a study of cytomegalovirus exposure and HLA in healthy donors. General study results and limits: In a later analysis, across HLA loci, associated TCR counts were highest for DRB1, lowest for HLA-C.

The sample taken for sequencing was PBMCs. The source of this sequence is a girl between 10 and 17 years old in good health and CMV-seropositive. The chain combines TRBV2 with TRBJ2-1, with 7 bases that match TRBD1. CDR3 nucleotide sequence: TGTGCCAGCAGTTCACAGGGGCCCCGCTACAATGAGCAGTTCTTC. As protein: CASSSQGPRYNEQFF.